The entry below gives a single TCR beta chain sequence along with its context. Its specificity is unknown. The data originate from a study of T-cell memory formation after mild COVID-19. Whole-study results and caveats: Cross-reactive memory apparently joined, as some responding clones appeared in pre-infection memory. Largely, contracting CD4+ clones fell within CM and EM, and contracting CD8+ clones within EMRA.

Germline CDR1 is DFQATT and CDR2 is SNEGSKA (reference sequence). This CDR3 comprises 12 residues. With 8 bases clipped from V and 8 bases from J, the junction kept 7 bases outside the gene matches. Constant-segment-primed 5'RACE gave TCR alpha and TCR beta cDNA libraries with sample barcodes and UMIs. TCRdb re-derived calls from the 5' RACE reads in MiXCR, one entry per CDR3 protein. This table has about 150,000 distinct CDR3 sequences, 6% to 7% appearing once. This chain connects TRBV20-1 to TRBJ2-1; TRBD1 aligns across 9 bases. The sample was PBMCs or a T cell subset sorted from them (not recorded which). The clonotype was recovered from an adult woman who had mild COVID-19 (a few samples of this study predate the infection). Cell type and time point are not known. CDR3 sequence: CSYRTGEHEQFF. CDR3 nucleotide sequence: TGCAGTTACAGGACAGGGGAGCATGAGCAGTTCTTC.